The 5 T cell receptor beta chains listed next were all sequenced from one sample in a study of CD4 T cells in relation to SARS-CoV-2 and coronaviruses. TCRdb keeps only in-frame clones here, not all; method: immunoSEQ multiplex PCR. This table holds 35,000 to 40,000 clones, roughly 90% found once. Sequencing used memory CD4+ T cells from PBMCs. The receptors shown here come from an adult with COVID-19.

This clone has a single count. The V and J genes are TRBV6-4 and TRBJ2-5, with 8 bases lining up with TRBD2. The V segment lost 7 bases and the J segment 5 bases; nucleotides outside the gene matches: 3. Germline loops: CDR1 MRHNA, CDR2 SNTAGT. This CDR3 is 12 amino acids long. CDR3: CASKGTRETQYF. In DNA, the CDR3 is TGTGCCAGCAAAGGGACTAGGGAGACCCAGTACTTC.

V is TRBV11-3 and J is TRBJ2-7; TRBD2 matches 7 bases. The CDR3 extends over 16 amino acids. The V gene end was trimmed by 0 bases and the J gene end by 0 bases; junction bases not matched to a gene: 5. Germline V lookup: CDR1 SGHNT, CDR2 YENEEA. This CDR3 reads CASSLDVAGISYEQYF. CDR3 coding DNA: TGTGCCAGCAGCTTAGACGTAGCGGGCATCTCCTACGAGCAGTACTTC.

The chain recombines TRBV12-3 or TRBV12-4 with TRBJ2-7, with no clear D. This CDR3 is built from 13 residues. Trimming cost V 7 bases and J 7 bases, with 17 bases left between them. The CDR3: CASTETLGREQYF. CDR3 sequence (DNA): TGTGCCAGCACCGAGACTCTCGGGCGGGAGCAGTACTTC.

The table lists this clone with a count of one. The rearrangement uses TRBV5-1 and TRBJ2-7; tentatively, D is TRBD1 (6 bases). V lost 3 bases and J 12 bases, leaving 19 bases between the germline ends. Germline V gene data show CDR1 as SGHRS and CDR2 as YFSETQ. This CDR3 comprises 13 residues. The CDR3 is CASSSSTGPSMYF. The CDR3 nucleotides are TGCGCCAGCAGCTCCTCGACAGGACCTTCGATGTACTTC. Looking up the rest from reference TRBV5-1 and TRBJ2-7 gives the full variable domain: KAGVTQTPRYLIKTRGQQVTLSCSPISGHRSVSWYQQTPGQGLQFLFEYFSETQRNKGNFPGRFSGRQFSNSRSEMNVSTLELGDSALYLCASSSSTGPSMYFGPGTRLTVT.

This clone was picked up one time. CDR3 nucleotides: TGTGCCTGGAGTCCTACGACAGGGTCTAGGGCTGAGCAGTTCTTC. Its translation: CAWSPTTGSRAEQFF. The rearrangement uses TRBV30 and TRBJ2-1; 7 nucleotides match TRBD1. Per the germline V gene, CDR1 is GTSNPN and CDR2 is SVGIG (reference sequence). This CDR3 region has 15 residues. After removal of 2 bases from V and 9 bases from J, the junction contained 13 bases not matched to a gene.